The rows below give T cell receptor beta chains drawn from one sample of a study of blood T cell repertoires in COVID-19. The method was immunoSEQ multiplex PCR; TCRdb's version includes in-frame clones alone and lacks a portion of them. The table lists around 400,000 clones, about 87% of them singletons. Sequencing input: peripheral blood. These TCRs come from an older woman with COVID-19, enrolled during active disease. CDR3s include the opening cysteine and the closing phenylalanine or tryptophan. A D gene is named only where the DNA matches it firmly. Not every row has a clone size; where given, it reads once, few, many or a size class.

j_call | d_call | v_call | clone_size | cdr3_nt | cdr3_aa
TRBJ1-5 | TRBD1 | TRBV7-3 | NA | TGTGCCAGCAGCCGGGACAGAAATCAGCCCCAGCATTTT | CASSRDRNQPQHF
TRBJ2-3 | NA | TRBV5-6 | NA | TGTGCCAGCAGCTTGGCGGGGTACTACGGAGATACGCAGTATTTT | CASSLAGYYGDTQYF
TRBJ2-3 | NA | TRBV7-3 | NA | TGTGCCAGCAGCTTAGGAGTTGACCAGCAGTATTTT | CASSLGVDQQYF
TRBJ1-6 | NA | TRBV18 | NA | TGTGCCAGCTCACCACCCGGGACACATGTCCAGGGGAATTCACCCCTCCACTTT | CASSPPGTHVQGNSPLHF
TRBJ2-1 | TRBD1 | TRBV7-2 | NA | TGTGCCAGCAGCTTCGGCGGACAGGGTGTGAATGAGCAGTTCTTC | CASSFGGQGVNEQFF
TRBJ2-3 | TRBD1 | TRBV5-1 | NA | TGCGCCAGCAGCCTGACAGGGGGCGCAGATACGCAGTATTTT | CASSLTGGADTQYF
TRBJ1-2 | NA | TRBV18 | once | TGTGCCAGCTCACCACAACCGGGACACCATGGCTACACCTTC | CASSPQPGHHGYTF
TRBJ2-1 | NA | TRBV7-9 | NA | TGTGCCAGCAGCTTCCGCGGTTGGCAGTTCTTC | CASSFRGWQFF
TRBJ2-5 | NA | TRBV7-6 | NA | TGTGCCAGCAGCCCAGACGGGGAGACCCAGTACTTC | CASSPDGETQYF
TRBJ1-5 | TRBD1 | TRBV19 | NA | TGTGCCAGTAGTACCCCGGGACAGCGTGACTCCAATCAGCCCCAGCATTTT | CASSTPGQRDSNQPQHF
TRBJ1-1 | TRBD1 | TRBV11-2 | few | TGTGCCAGCAGCTTCGGACAGGGGGCGGGGGCTTTCTTT | CASSFGQGAGAFF
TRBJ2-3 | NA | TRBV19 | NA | TGTGCCAGTAGAATAAGCGGCGCAGATACGCAGTATTTT | CASRISGADTQYF
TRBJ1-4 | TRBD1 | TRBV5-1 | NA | TGCGCCAGCAGCCCGGGACAGCCAGGGGGAAAACTGTTTTTT | CASSPGQPGGKLFF
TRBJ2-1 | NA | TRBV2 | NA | TGTGCCAGCAGTGAATATAGGGGCTACAATGAGCAGTTCTTC | CASSEYRGYNEQFF
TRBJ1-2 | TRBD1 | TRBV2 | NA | TGTGCCAGGGCGGGACAGCCCTCCGGTTATGGCTACACCTTC | CARAGQPSGYGYTF
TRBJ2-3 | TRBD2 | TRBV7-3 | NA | TGTGCCAGCAGCTTAAAACTAGCGGGGGGGCATGCAGATACGCAGTATTTT | CASSLKLAGGHADTQYF
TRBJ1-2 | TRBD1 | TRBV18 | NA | TGTGCCAGCTCAAGGACGGACAGGAACTATGGCTACACCTTC | CASSRTDRNYGYTF
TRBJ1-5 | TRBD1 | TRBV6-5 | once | TGTGCCAGCACCAACGGACAGGGAAATCAGCCCCAGCATTTT | CASTNGQGNQPQHF
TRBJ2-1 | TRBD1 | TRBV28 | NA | TGTGCCAGCAGCCCCCAGGGGGCAGGTTACAATGAGCAGTTCTTC | CASSPQGAGYNEQFF
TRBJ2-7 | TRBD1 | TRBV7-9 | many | TGTGCCAGCAGCCTAGGGACAGGGGTGTTGGACGAGCAGTACTTC | CASSLGTGVLDEQYF
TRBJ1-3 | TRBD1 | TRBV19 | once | TGTGCCAGTAGTATCGGGACAGGCTTCTCTGGAAACACCATATATTTT | CASSIGTGFSGNTIYF
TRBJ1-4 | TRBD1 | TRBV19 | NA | TGTGCCAGTAGTACGAACTCCGGGACAGGGAGTGAAAAACTGTTTTTT | CASSTNSGTGSEKLFF
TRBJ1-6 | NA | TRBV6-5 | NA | TGTGCCAGCACCTTAGCAGGGGTTAATTCACCCCTCCACTTT | CASTLAGVNSPLHF
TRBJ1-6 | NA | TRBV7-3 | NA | TGTGCCAGCAGCTTAAACCAGGTTGGGTATAATTCACCCCTCCACTTT | CASSLNQVGYNSPLHF
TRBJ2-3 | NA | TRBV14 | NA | TGTGCCAGCAGCCAAGGGAGAGGTACGCAGTATTTT | CASSQGRGTQYF